This passage covers 13 T cell receptor beta chains from one sample sequenced in a study of blood T cell repertoires in COVID-19. The assay was immunoSEQ multiplex PCR, and TCRdb's table has in-frame clones only and misses some. Of some 340,000 clones listed, roughly four fifths were seen once; the top ten hold about 5%. Input material: PBMCs or T cells enriched from blood (not recorded which). Receptors originate from a woman aged 45-65 years who had recovered from COVID-19.

The rearrangement joins TRBV4-2 to TRBJ1-4; 8 nucleotides line up with TRBD1. The CDR3 covers 16 residues. Per germline, CDR1 LGHNA and CDR2 YNFKEQ. Unmatched junction bases numbered 9, after V lost 1 base and J lost 8 bases. The CDR3 loop reads CASSQGGQAAREKLFF. CDR3 DNA: TGTGCCAGCAGCCAAGGGGGACAGGCGGCGAGGGAAAAACTGTTTTTT.

The chain links TRBV3-1 (or the pseudogene TRBV3-2) to TRBJ1-2, with D unresolved. The CDR3 contains 17 residues. Germline values: CDR1 LGHDT, CDR2 YNNKEL (reference sequence). Trimming left V 0 bases short and J 0 bases short, with 14 bases between. CDR3: CASSQEWSPKANYGYTF. In DNA, the CDR3 is TGTGCCAGCAGCCAAGAGTGGAGCCCTAAGGCTAACTATGGCTACACCTTC.

This sequence joins TRBV5-1 and TRBJ1-2; the D is unclear. Trimming cost V 6 bases and J 2 bases, with 11 bases left between them. This CDR3 contains 13 residues. The germline CDR1 and CDR2 sequences are SGHRS and YFSETQ. The CDR3 DNA reads as TGCGCCAGCACCCCGGGAGCGAACTATGGCTACACCTTC. Protein: CASTPGANYGYTF. The variable domain in full, completed from reference TRBV5-1 and TRBJ1-2, reads KAGVTQTPRYLIKTRGQQVTLSCSPISGHRSVSWYQQTPGQGLQFLFEYFSETQRNKGNFPGRFSGRQFSNSRSEMNVSTLELGDSALYLCASTPGANYGYTFGSGTRLTVV.

The chain uses TRBV6-2 or TRBV6-3 and TRBJ2-3; 8 bases map to TRBD2. The CDR3 consists of 20 residues. Germline V gives CDR1 MNHEY, CDR2 SVGEGT. The V segment lost 3 bases and the J segment 2 bases; nucleotides outside the gene matches: 19. The DNA for the CDR3 is TGTGCCAGCAGTTATCCCGACGATGGTAGCGGGACTCAAACCACAGATACGCAGTATTTT. Translation: CASSYPDDGSGTQTTDTQYF.

The V gene is TRBV11-2, the J gene TRBJ1-2; 7 positions match TRBD1. The germline CDR1 and CDR2 sequences are SGHAT and FQNNGV. This CDR3 region has 13 residues. V trimming: 8 bases; J trimming: 5 bases; junction bases outside the gene matches: 8. The CDR3 loop reads CASETGSGYGYTF. DNA of the CDR3: TGTGCCAGCGAGACAGGGTCTGGTTATGGCTACACCTTC.

V usage is TRBV20-1 and J usage is TRBJ1-1; D is unclear. V was trimmed by 3 bases and J by 1 base, leaving 3 bases between them. The germline CDR1 and CDR2 sequences are DFQATT and SNEGSKA (reference sequence). This CDR3 is built from 11 residues. CDR3 coding DNA: TGCAGTGCTAGGGCGAACACTGAAGCTTTCTTT. Residues: CSARANTEAFF.

This clone was observed a few times. The chain couples TRBV12-3 or TRBV12-4 to TRBJ1-5; possibly TRBD1 for D (6 bases). This CDR3 comprises 12 residues. Trimming took off 6 bases at V and 6 bases at J, with 9 bases between the two ends. The chain's CDR3 is CASREGGQPQHF. The CDR3 region has the DNA TGTGCCAGCAGGGAAGGGGGTCAGCCCCAGCATTTT.

The chain uses TRBV5-1 and TRBJ2-3; 7 bases line up with TRBD1. This CDR3 spans 14 amino acids. The germline gives CDR1 SGHRS, CDR2 YFSETQ. V was pared by 0 bases and J by 5 bases, with 3 bases of the junction left unmatched. This CDR3 is CASSLEGAKDTQYF. CDR3 coding DNA: TGCGCCAGCAGCTTGGAGGGGGCTAAAGATACGCAGTATTTT.

This clone has just one count. The chain uses TRBV5-4 and TRBJ2-2; 12 bases align to TRBD2. The CDR3 length is 16 residues. Germline V gives CDR1 SGHNT, CDR2 YYREEE (reference sequence). After removal of 3 bases from V and 7 bases from J, the junction contained 7 bases not matched to a gene. CDR3 nucleotides: TGTGCCAGCAGCTCGTCTAGCGGGAGGGCGTACGGGGAGCTGTTTTTT. It encodes CASSSSSGRAYGELFF.

In regard to this clone: Within the sample, other DNA sequences also encode this same CDR3. V usage is TRBV2 and J usage is TRBJ1-5, with a weak D call TRBD1 (6 bases). Trimming removed 7 bases from V and 4 bases from J, with 11 bases in between. This CDR3 has 13 amino acids. Looked up from germline, CDR1 is SNHLY and CDR2 is FYNNEI. The chain's CDR3 is CASTRTENQPQHF. CDR3 in DNA: TGTGCCAGCACCCGGACAGAGAATCAGCCCCAGCATTTT.

The J gene is TRBJ1-2, the V gene TRBV7-6; 10 nucleotides agree with TRBD1. From germline, CDR1 is SGHVS and CDR2 FNYEAQ. J gave up 6 bases and V 0 bases, and 7 bases lay outside the gene matches. CDR3 length: 16 amino acids. The CDR3 region is CASSLAGTGVMDGYTF. The DNA for the CDR3 is TGTGCCAGCAGCTTAGCCGGGACAGGGGTGATGGATGGCTACACCTTC. Combining the CDR3 with reference TRBV7-6 and TRBJ1-2 gives the whole variable domain GAGVSQSPRYKVTKRGQDVALRCDPISGHVSLYWYRQALGQGPEFLTYFNYEAQQDKSGLPNDRFSAERPEGSISTLTIQRTEQRDSAMYRCASSLAGTGVMDGYTFGSGTRLTVV.

V is TRBV27 and J is TRBJ1-1; D is unresolved. Germline V gene data show CDR1 as MNHEY and CDR2 as SMNVEV (reference sequence). Trimming took off 6 bases at V and 4 bases at J, with 9 bases between the two ends. The length of the CDR3 is 12 residues. The CDR3 loop is CASRVGLTEAFF. The DNA of the CDR3 is TGTGCCAGCAGGGTTGGGCTCACTGAAGCTTTCTTT.

In its sample, this clone was seen once. V gene TRBV19 combines with J gene TRBJ1-3, with D possibly matching TRBD1 (5 bases). V shed 10 bases and J shed 0 bases, with 16 bases lying between them. The CDR3 covers 15 residues. The germline V gene encodes CDR1 LNHDA and CDR2 SQIVND (reference sequence). The CDR3 loop is CATSLGGISGNTIYF. The DNA for the CDR3 is TGTGCCACCTCTCTCGGGGGGATCTCTGGAAACACCATATATTTT.